This TCR beta chain derives from a study of blood T cell repertoires in COVID-19. As for the study in general: T cells, B-cell-depleted T cells, or PBMCs supplied cDNA or gDNA.

In assigning cohorts, the study relied on participant-reported clinical history. TCRdb keeps only in-frame clones here, not all; method: immunoSEQ multiplex PCR. The data show around 250,000 clones, 70% to 90% seen once. Germline V gene sequence: CDR1 ENHRY, CDR2 SYGVKD. The germline V and J ends were trimmed by 10 bases and 1 base, with 8 bases remaining between them. This CDR3 comprises 12 residues. This receptor was taken from a woman in her 50s who had recovered from COVID-19. The sequencing sample was made of PBMCs or T cells enriched from blood (not recorded which). The chain is built from TRBV10-3 and TRBJ2-1; D is possibly TRBD2 (6 bases). The CDR3 coding sequence is TGTGCCAGCGGGGTTTCCTACAATGAGCAGTTCTTC. Translation: CASGVSYNEQFF.